Shown below are 21 T cell receptor beta chains from a single sample sequenced in a study of Ad26.COV2.S vaccination and SARS-CoV-2 variants. As to treatment: some 19 received Ad26.COV2.S at low or high dose, single or two shots; about 5 received placebo; per-sample allocation not given. Day 63 after the first vaccine or placebo injection was the time point for sampling. TCRdb's copy holds only in-frame clones and misses some; the assay was immunoSEQ multiplex PCR. The sample holds hundreds of thousands of clones, 75% to 90% seen once. Sequenced here: peripheral blood, sampled in a trial of Ad26.COV2.S vaccine versus placebo. The receptors here all came from a person aged 18-65 years who received the Ad26.COV2.S COVID-19 vaccine or a placebo.

The chain joins TRBV20-1 to TRBJ2-1; D gene unclear. CDR3 length equals 11 residues. From germline, CDR1 is DFQATT and CDR2 SNEGSKA (reference sequence). Trimming removed 6 bases from V and 7 bases from J, with 10 bases in between. The CDR3, as DNA: TGCAGTGCCCCCCATGGGAATGAGCAGTTCTTC. Amino acid sequence: CSAPHGNEQFF.

This chain connects TRBV6-5 to TRBJ1-5; 7 bases fit TRBD1. Germline V gene sequence: CDR1 MNHEY, CDR2 SVGAGI. CDR3 length: 15 amino acids. Trimming cost V 5 bases and J 4 bases; bases outside gene matches: 8. The CDR3 DNA sequence: TGTGCCAGCAGTCGCGACAGGGCATCTAATCAGCCCCAGCATTTT. It encodes CASSRDRASNQPQHF.

This clone showed up just once. This chain joins TRBV18 and TRBJ1-1; a weak D match, TRBD1 (5 bases). Germline CDR1 and CDR2: KGHSH and LQKENI. V gave up 8 bases and J gave up 0 bases, with 16 bases separating them. The CDR3 length is 15 residues. In DNA, the CDR3 is TGTGCCAGCACATTGTCAGGGCAGTTGAACACTGAAGCTTTCTTT. This encodes CASTLSGQLNTEAFF.

The chain's CDR3 is CATSRDIREPQHF. CDR3 in DNA: TGTGCCACCAGCAGGGATATTAGGGAGCCCCAGCATTTT. This chain connects TRBV15 to TRBJ1-5, with unresolved D. Trimming took off 3 bases at V and 8 bases at J, with 11 bases between the two ends. This CDR3 has 13 residues. Per germline, CDR1 LNHNV and CDR2 YYDKDF (reference sequence).

V gene TRBV5-4 combines with J gene TRBJ1-1, with 9 nucleotides matching TRBD1. V lost 4 bases, J lost 4 bases, and 8 bases stayed unmatched. This CDR3 region has 15 residues. Germline loops: CDR1 SGHNT, CDR2 YYREEE (reference sequence). CDR3: CASSLTGGGGTEAFF. CDR3 sequence (DNA): TGTGCCAGCAGCCTTACAGGGGGCGGAGGCACTGAAGCTTTCTTT. Filled out from reference TRBV5-4 and TRBJ1-1, the complete variable domain reads ETGVTQSPTHLIKTRGQQVTLRCSSQSGHNTVSWYQQALGQGPQFIFQYYREEENGRGNFPPRFSGLQFPNYSSELNVNALELDDSALYLCASSLTGGGGTEAFFGQGTRLTVV.

J is TRBJ1-4 and V is TRBV5-4; 7 bases align to TRBD1. In germline, CDR1 is SGHNT, CDR2 YYREEE (reference sequence). V gave up 4 bases and J gave up 8 bases; unmatched junction bases: 14. The CDR3 spans 16 residues. The CDR3 sequence: CASSDNRGTGDEKLFF. The CDR3 region has the DNA TGTGCCAGCAGCGATAACAGGGGAACGGGTGACGAAAAACTGTTTTTT.

This clone appeared once. This chain uses TRBV5-1 with TRBJ2-1; the D gene is possibly TRBD1 (6 bases). Germline loops: CDR1 SGHRS, CDR2 YFSETQ. With 4 bases removed from V and 2 bases from J, the gap between germline ends came to 16 bases. CDR3 length: 16 amino acids. The DNA for the CDR3 is TGCGCCAGCAGCCGCGCCGGACAGACCCCCTACAATGAGCAGTTCTTC. As protein: CASSRAGQTPYNEQFF. Combining the CDR3 with reference TRBV5-1 and TRBJ2-1 gives the whole variable domain KAGVTQTPRYLIKTRGQQVTLSCSPISGHRSVSWYQQTPGQGLQFLFEYFSETQRNKGNFPGRFSGRQFSNSRSEMNVSTLELGDSALYLCASSRAGQTPYNEQFFGPGTRLTVL.

This clone was observed a handful of times. The chain recombines TRBV7-2 with TRBJ1-5; D call uncertain. Germline CDR1 and CDR2: SGHTA and FQGNSA. The V and J ends lost 1 base and 6 bases respectively, with 10 bases between them. This CDR3 has 14 residues. The DNA of the CDR3 is TGTGCCAGCAGCTTAGAGGTTGCCTCTCAGCCCCAGCATTTT. As protein: CASSLEVASQPQHF.

This sequence joins TRBV12-3 or TRBV12-4 and TRBJ2-1, with D unclear. The CDR3 sequence is 13 residues long. The ends were cut back, 3 bases at V and 7 bases at J, with 10 bases in the middle. CDR3 coding DNA: TGTGCCAGCAGTTTTGGAACTGGTAATGAGCAGTTCTTC. As protein: CASSFGTGNEQFF.

V and J are TRBV7-2 and TRBJ2-4; perhaps TRBD1 as D (6 bases). With 4 bases removed from V and 0 bases from J, the gap between germline ends came to 16 bases. Germline V gene data show CDR1 as SGHTA and CDR2 as FQGNSA. The CDR3 contains 17 residues. The CDR3 nucleotides read TGTGCCAGCAGCTCAACAGGGACCCCCCTAGCCAAAAACATTCAGTACTTC. This encodes CASSSTGTPLAKNIQYF.

The chain couples TRBV2 to TRBJ2-7, with D tentatively TRBD1 (5 bases). The CDR3 is made up of 11 amino acids. Deletions cut 8 bases from V and 3 bases from J, with 8 bases between. Germline V lookup: CDR1 SNHLY, CDR2 FYNNEI. The CDR3 spells CASAQGYEQYF. Written as DNA, the CDR3 is TGTGCCAGCGCTCAGGGCTACGAGCAGTACTTC.

The chain employs TRBV6-5 and TRBJ2-2; 7 nucleotides agree with TRBD1. This CDR3 region has 13 residues. Germline CDR1 MNHEY, CDR2 SVGAGI. With 6 bases clipped from V and 5 bases from J, the junction kept 3 bases outside the gene matches. This chain's CDR3 is CASRTGQTGELFF. CDR3 nucleotides: TGTGCCAGCAGGACAGGGCAGACCGGGGAGCTGTTTTTT.

This sequence joins TRBV19 and TRBJ2-3; 7 nucleotides match TRBD2. V was clipped by 4 bases and J by 2 bases; unmatched bases: 3. This CDR3 has 14 amino acids. CDR1 and CDR2 (germline): LNHDA, SQIVND (reference sequence). The CDR3 region has the DNA TGTGCCAGTAGTAGGACTAGTGTCACAGATACGCAGTATTTT. The encoded protein is CASSRTSVTDTQYF.

The chain links TRBV5-8 to TRBJ2-7; D is undetermined. V gave up 0 bases and J gave up 1 base, with 17 bases separating them. The CDR3 is made up of 17 amino acids. Per the germline V gene, CDR1 is SGHTS and CDR2 is YDEGEE. CDR3 sequence: CASSLGLRLVGSYEQYF. The CDR3 coding sequence is TGTGCCAGCAGCTTGGGCCTGCGGTTGGTTGGTTCCTACGAGCAGTACTTC.

This chain joins TRBV7-8 and TRBJ1-5; D unclear. V gave up 2 bases and J gave up 8 bases, with 19 bases separating them. This CDR3 region has 16 residues. Germline-derived CDR1 and CDR2 are SGHVS and FQNEAQ. CDR3 sequence reads: CASSLSGSIKSEPQHF. The CDR3 nucleotides read TGTGCCAGCAGCTTATCAGGCAGTATCAAGAGTGAGCCCCAGCATTTT.

This rearrangement joins TRBV6-2 or TRBV6-3 to TRBJ2-5; 11 bases fit TRBD2. CDR1 is MNHEY, CDR2 SVGEGT, per germline. This CDR3 is 21 amino acids long. With V trimmed by 2 bases and J by 5 bases, 22 bases remained unmatched. The CDR3 region is CASSYETLAGVVSGVMETQYF. The CDR3, as DNA: TGTGCCAGCAGTTACGAGACACTAGCGGGAGTTGTCTCAGGCGTAATGGAGACCCAGTACTTC.

The J gene is TRBJ2-3, the V gene TRBV5-4; perhaps TRBD2 as D (6 bases). This CDR3 spans 13 amino acids. Trimming shortened V by 7 bases and J by 6 bases, and 15 bases separated the two germline ends. Germline CDR1 reads SGHNT; CDR2 reads YYREEE (reference sequence). The chain's CDR3 is CASLIYGRDTQYF. In nucleotides, the CDR3 is TGTGCCAGCCTGATTTATGGGAGGGATACGCAGTATTTT.

V is TRBV2 and J is TRBJ1-5; 7 bases agree with TRBD1. CDR1 is SNHLY, CDR2 FYNNEI, per germline. V trimming: 5 bases; J trimming: 5 bases; junction bases outside the gene matches: 6. The CDR3 extends over 14 amino acids. Here the CDR3 reads CASSPDRADQPQHF. The CDR3 bases are TGTGCCAGCAGTCCAGACAGGGCGGATCAGCCCCAGCATTTT.

V and J are TRBV3-1 (or the pseudogene TRBV3-2) and TRBJ1-6; D gene ambiguous. CDR1 LGHDT and CDR2 YNNKEL come from the germline V gene (reference sequence). This CDR3 spans 15 amino acids. The V gene lost 1 base and the J gene lost 9 bases, with 13 bases spanning the gap. The CDR3 DNA sequence: TGTGCCAGCAGCCAAGGACCTCGGCGGGGTTCACCCCTCCACTTT. Protein: CASSQGPRRGSPLHF.

The chain joins TRBV5-1 to TRBJ2-2; TRBD2 agrees at 9 bases. The V gene's germline CDR1 is SGHRS and CDR2 YFSETQ. V gave up 0 bases and J gave up 8 bases; unmatched junction bases: 2. This CDR3 is built from 14 residues. DNA for the CDR3: TGCGCCAGCAGCTTGGCCCTAGCGGGGGGGGAGCTGTTTTTT. It translates to CASSLALAGGELFF. Complete variable domain (other parts from reference TRBV5-1 and TRBJ2-2): KAGVTQTPRYLIKTRGQQVTLSCSPISGHRSVSWYQQTPGQGLQFLFEYFSETQRNKGNFPGRFSGRQFSNSRSEMNVSTLELGDSALYLCASSLALAGGELFFGEGSRLTVL.

The chain combines TRBV28 with TRBJ2-7; D unresolved. CDR3 length equals 11 residues. V was trimmed by 6 bases and J by 3 bases, leaving 6 bases between them. CDR1 and CDR2 (germline): MDHEN, SYDVKM. CDR3 residues: CASRTHYEQYF. The CDR3 region has the DNA TGTGCCAGCAGGACACACTACGAGCAGTACTTC.